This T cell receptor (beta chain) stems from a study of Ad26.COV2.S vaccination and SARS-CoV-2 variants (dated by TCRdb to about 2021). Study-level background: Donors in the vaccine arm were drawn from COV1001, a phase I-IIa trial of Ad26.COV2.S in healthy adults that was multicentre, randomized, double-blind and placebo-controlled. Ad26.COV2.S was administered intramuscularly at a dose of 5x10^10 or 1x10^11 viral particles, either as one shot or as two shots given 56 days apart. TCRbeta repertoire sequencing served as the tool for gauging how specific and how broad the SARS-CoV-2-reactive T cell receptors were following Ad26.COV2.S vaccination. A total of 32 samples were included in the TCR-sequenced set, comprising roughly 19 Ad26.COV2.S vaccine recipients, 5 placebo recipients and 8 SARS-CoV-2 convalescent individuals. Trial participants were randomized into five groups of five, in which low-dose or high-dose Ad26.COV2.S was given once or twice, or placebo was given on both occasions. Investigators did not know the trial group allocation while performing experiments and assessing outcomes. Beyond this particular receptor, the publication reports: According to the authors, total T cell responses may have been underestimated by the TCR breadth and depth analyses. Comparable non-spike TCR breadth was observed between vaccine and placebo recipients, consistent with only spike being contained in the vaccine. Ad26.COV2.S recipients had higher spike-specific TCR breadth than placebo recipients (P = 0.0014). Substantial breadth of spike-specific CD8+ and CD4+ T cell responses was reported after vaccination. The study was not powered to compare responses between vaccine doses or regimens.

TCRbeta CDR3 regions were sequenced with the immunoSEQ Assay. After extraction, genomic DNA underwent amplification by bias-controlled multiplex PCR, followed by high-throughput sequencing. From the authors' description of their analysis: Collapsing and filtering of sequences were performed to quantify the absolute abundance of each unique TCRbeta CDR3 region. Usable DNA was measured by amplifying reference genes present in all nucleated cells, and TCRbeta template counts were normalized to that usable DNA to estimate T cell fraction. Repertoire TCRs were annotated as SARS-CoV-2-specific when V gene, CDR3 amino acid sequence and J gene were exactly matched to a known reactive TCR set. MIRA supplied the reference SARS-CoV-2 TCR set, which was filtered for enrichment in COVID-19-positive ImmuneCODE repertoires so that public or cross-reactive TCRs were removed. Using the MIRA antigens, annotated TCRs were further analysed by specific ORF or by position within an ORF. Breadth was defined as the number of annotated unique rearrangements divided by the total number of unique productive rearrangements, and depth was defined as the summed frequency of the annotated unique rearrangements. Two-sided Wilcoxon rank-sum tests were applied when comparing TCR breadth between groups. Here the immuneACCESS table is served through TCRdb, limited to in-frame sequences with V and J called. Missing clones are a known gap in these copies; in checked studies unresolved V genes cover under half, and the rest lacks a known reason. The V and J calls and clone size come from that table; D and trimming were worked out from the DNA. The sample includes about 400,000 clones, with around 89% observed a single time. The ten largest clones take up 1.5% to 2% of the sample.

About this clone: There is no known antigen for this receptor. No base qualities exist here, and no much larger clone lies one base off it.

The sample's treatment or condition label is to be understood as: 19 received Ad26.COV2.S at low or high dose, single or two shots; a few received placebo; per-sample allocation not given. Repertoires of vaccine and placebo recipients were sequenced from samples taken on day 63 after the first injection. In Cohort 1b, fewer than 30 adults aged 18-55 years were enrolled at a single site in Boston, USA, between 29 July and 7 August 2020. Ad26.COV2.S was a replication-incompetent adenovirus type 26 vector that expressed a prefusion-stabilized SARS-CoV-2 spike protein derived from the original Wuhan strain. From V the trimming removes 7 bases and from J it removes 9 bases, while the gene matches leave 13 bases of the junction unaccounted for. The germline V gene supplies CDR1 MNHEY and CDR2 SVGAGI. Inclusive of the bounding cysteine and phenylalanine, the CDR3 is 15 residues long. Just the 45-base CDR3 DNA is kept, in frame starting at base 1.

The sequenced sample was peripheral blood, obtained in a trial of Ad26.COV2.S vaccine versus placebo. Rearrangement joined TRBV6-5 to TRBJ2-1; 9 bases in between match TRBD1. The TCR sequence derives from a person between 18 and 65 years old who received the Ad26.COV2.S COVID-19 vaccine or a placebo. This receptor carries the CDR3 CASNPAGTGTGEQFF. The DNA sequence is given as TGTGCCAGCAATCCTGCCGGGACAGGGACCGGTGAGCAGTTCTTC.